This TCR beta chain comes out of a study of prognosis after radiotherapy for stage I lung cancer. Study results and limitations: Reportedly, TRBV and TRBJ gene usage varied with metastasis presence.

With two-round multiplex PCR, TCR beta CDR3 sequences were amplified from genomic DNA. The first round of PCR was done with primers that matched each TRBV and TRBJ gene. TCRdb analysed the multiplex PCR reads with MiXCR anew, one entry per CDR3 protein. The table lists tens of thousands of distinct CDR3 sequences, approximately 39% of them singletons. Comment on this clonotype: What it recognizes is unknown.

The sequencing used PBMCs, collected before or after stereotactic body radiation therapy (not recorded which). The clonotype was recovered from a donor of 50 years or more with non-small cell lung cancer.

CDR3 nucleotide sequence: TGTGCCAGCAGTTTAGGGGTGGGGATGAACACTGAAGCTTTCTTT. As protein: CASSLGVGMNTEAFF. The genes are TRBV6-2 or TRBV6-3 and TRBJ1-1; D is possibly TRBD1 (5 bases). This CDR3 spans 15 amino acids. The V end lost 4 bases, the J end lost 0 bases, and 12 bases lay between the germline ends. Germline lookup yields CDR1 MNHEY and CDR2 SVGEGT.